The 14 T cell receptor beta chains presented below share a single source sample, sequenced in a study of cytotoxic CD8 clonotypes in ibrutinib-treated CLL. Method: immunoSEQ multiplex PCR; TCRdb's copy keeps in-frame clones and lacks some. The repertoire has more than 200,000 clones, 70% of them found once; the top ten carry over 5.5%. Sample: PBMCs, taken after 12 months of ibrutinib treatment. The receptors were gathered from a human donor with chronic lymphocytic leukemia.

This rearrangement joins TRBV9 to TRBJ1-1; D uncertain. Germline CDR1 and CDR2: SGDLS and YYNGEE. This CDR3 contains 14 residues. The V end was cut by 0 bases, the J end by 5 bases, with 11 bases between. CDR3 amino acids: CASSVGSGKTEAFF. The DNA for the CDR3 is TGTGCCAGCAGCGTAGGGTCAGGAAAGACTGAAGCTTTCTTT.

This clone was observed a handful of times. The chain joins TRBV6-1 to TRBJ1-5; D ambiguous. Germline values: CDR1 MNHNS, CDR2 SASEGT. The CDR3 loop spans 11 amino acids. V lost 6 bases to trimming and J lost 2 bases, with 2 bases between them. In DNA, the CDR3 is TGTGCCAGCAGCGGCAATCAGCCCCAGCATTTT. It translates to CASSGNQPQHF.

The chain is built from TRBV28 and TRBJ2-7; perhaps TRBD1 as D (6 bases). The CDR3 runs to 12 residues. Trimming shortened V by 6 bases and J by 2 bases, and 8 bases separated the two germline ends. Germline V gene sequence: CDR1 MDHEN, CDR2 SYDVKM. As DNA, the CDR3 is TGTGCCAGCAGAAGGGGGACCTACGAGCAGTACTTC. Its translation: CASRRGTYEQYF.

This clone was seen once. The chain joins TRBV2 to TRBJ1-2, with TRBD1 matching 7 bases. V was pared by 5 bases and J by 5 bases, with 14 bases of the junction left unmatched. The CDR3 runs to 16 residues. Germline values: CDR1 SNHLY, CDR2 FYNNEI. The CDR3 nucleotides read TGTGCCAGCAGTTATCGACAGGGTTTACAGGGATATGGCTACACCTTC. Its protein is CASSYRQGLQGYGYTF.

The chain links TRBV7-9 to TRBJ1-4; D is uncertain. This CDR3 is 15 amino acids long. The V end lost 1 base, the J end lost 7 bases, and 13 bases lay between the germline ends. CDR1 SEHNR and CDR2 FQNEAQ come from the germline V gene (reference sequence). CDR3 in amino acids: CASSLGSRLFEKLFF. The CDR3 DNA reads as TGTGCCAGCAGCTTAGGTAGCAGACTCTTTGAAAAACTGTTTTTT.

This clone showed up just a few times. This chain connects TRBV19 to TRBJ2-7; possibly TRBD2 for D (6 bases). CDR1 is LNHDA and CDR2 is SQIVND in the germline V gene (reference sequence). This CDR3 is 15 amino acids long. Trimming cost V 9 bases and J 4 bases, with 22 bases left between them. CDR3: CARPHGGMPRYEQYF. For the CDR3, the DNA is TGTGCCAGACCCCACGGGGGTATGCCCAGATACGAGCAGTACTTC.

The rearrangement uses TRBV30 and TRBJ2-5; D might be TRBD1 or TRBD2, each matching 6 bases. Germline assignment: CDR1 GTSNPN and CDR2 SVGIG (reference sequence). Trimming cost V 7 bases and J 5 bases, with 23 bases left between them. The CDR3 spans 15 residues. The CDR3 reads CASSPLAGRGETQYF. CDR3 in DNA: TGTGCCTCCTCCCCCTTGGCGGGAAGGGGGGAGACCCAGTACTTC.

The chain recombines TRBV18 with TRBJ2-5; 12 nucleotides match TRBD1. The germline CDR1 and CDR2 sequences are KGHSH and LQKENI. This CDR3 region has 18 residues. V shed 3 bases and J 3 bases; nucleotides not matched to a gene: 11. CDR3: CASSPLATGTGGEETQYF. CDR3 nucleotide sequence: TGTGCCAGCTCACCGCTAGCCACCGGGACAGGGGGCGAAGAGACCCAGTACTTC.

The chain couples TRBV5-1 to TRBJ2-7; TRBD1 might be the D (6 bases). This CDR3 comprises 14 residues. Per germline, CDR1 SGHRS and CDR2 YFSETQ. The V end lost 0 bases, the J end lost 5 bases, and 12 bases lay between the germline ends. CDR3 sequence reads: CASSLARGSNEQYF. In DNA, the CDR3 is TGCGCCAGCAGCTTGGCAAGGGGGAGCAACGAGCAGTACTTC. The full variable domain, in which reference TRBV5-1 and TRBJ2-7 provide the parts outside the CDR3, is KAGVTQTPRYLIKTRGQQVTLSCSPISGHRSVSWYQQTPGQGLQFLFEYFSETQRNKGNFPGRFSGRQFSNSRSEMNVSTLELGDSALYLCASSLARGSNEQYFGPGTRLTVT.

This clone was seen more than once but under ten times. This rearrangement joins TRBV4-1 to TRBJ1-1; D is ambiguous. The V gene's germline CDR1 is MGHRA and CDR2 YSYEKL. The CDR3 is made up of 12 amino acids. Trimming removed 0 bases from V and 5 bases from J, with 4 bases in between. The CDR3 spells CASSQDRTEAFF. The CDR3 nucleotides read TGCGCCAGCAGCCAAGATCGTACTGAAGCTTTCTTT.

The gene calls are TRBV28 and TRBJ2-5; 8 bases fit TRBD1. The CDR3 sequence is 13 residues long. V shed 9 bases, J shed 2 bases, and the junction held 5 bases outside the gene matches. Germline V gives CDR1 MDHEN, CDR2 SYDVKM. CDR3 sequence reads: CASGQGIQETQYF. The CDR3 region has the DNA TGTGCCAGTGGACAGGGAATACAAGAGACCCAGTACTTC.

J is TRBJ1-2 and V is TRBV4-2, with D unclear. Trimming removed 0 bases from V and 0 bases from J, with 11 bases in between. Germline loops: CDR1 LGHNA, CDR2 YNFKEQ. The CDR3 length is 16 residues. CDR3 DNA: TGTGCCAGCAGCCAAGAGCCGGCCGGGGCTAACTATGGCTACACCTTC. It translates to CASSQEPAGANYGYTF.

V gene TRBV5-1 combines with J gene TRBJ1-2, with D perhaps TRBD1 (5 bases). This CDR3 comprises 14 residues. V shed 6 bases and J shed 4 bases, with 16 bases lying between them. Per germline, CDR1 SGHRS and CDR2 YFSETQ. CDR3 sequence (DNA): TGCGCCAGCAACCCCTCCGGGGGATTCTATGGCTACACCTTC. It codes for CASNPSGGFYGYTF.

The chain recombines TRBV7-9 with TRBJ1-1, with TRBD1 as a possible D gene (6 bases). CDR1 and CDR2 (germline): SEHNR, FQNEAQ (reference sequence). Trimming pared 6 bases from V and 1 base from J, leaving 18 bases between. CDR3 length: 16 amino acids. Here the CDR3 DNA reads TGTGCCAGCAGTTCCTACAGGGATTGGAGGAACACTGAAGCTTTCTTT. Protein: CASSSYRDWRNTEAFF.